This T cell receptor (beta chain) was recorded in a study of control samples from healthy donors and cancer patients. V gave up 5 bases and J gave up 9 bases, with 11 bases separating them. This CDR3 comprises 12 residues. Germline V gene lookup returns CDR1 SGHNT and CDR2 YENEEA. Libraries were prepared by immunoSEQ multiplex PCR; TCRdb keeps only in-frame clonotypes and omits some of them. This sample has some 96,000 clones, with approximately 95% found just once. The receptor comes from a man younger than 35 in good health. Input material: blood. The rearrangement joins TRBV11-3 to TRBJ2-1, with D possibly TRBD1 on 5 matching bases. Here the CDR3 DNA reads TGTGCCAGCAGCCCCCGCCAGGGTGAGCAGTTCTTC. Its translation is CASSPRQGEQFF.